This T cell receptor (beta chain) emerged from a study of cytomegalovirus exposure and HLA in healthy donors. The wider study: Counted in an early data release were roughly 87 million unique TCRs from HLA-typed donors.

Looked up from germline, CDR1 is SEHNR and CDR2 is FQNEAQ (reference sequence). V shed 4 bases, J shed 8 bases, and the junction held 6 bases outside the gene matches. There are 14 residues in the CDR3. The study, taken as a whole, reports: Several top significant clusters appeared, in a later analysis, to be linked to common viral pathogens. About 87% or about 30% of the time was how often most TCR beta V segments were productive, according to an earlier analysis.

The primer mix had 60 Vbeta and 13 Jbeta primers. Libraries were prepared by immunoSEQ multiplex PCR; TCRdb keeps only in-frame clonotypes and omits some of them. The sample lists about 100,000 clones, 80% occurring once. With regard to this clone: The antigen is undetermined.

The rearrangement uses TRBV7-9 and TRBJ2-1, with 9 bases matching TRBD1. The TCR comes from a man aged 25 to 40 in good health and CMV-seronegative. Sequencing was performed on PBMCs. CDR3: CASSSGDREDEQFF. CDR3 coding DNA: TGTGCCAGCAGCTCCGGGGACAGGGAGGATGAGCAGTTCTTC.